This TCR beta chain stems from a study of blood T cell repertoires in COVID-19. Study details: Acute-phase and convalescent COVID-19 samples originated in the United States, Italy and Spain. PBMCs, B-cell-depleted T cells, or T cells were the source of the cDNA or gDNA that made up the material.

This CDR3 comprises 16 residues. V shed 1 base, J shed 5 bases, and the junction held 6 bases outside the gene matches. Per germline, CDR1 SGHRS and CDR2 YFSETQ. In Seattle, patients joined the study during active infection and were tracked longitudinally. As originally analysed: Reference gene primer amplification gave nucleated cell count estimates. Measured with immunoSEQ multiplex PCR; TCRdb has only the in-frame clones, and not every one. V and J calls and clone size follow that table, whereas D and trimming were derived from the DNA. The table lists about 260,000 clones, 75% to 95% of them singletons.

The sequence was collected from a person between 18 and 30 years old with COVID-19, enrolled during active disease. V gene TRBV5-1 combines with J gene TRBJ2-3; 11 positions match TRBD1. The sequenced material came from peripheral blood. The CDR3 DNA sequence: TGCGCCAGCAGCTTGTCCGGACAGGGGGCAGGAGATACGCAGTATTTT. Translation: CASSLSGQGAGDTQYF.